This entry lists 9 T cell receptor beta chains sequenced from one sample in a study of blood T cells in healthy people across ages. Primers used in a second PCR of roughly 6 to 12 cycles were a sample-barcoded 5' primer and a J-beta primer mix. TCRdb fed the 5' RACE reads into MiXCR, producing one record per CDR3 protein. Of 550,000 to 600,000 distinct CDR3 sequences listed, around half are singletons. Sequences were obtained from blood. The receptors come from a man at least 80 years old in good health.

The chain employs TRBV12-3 or TRBV12-4 and TRBJ1-2; 8 bases line up with TRBD1. J was trimmed by 7 bases and V by 6 bases; bases with no gene match: 4. The CDR3 contains 12 residues. The CDR3 coding sequence is TGTGCCAGCAGCGGGACAGGCGGTGGCTACACCTTC. Amino acids: CASSGTGGGYTF.

The chain has TRBV7-9 and TRBJ2-7, with D tentatively TRBD2 (6 bases). Germline lookup yields CDR1 SEHNR and CDR2 FQNEAQ (reference sequence). The CDR3 runs 15 residues. V was cut by 5 bases and J by 5 bases, with 19 bases left in between. The CDR3, as DNA: TGTGCCAGCAGCCCTGGGGGGAGCTATGATAACGAGCAGTACTTC. It yields the protein CASSPGGSYDNEQYF.

The rearrangement links TRBV20-1 to TRBJ2-1; 7 bases map to TRBD2. CDR1 is DFQATT and CDR2 is SNEGSKA in the germline V gene (reference sequence). This CDR3 is 14 amino acids long. This CDR3 reads CTANRDYSYNEQFF. The CDR3 DNA is TGCACCGCCAACCGGGACTATTCCTACAATGAGCAGTTCTTC.

This clonotype occurred a few times. The J gene is TRBJ1-1, the V gene TRBV15; no clear D. Trimming took off 1 base at V and 4 bases at J, with 13 bases between the two ends. This CDR3 comprises 15 residues. Germline V gene lookup returns CDR1 LNHNV and CDR2 YYDKDF (reference sequence). The CDR3 protein is CATSRASAPGTEAFF. The CDR3 coding sequence is TGTGCCACCAGCAGAGCGAGTGCCCCGGGCACTGAAGCTTTCTTT.

Only a few counts were recorded for this clonotype. The chain uses TRBV7-2 and TRBJ2-1; D gene unclear. CDR3 size: 12 residues. Germline lookup yields CDR1 SGHTA and CDR2 FQGNSA. V lost 7 bases to trimming and J lost 8 bases, with 12 bases between them. The CDR3 region is CASIQPPHEQFF. The CDR3 DNA reads as TGTGCCAGCATCCAACCCCCCCATGAGCAGTTCTTC.

This clonotype was detected only a few times. This sequence joins TRBV5-4 and TRBJ1-2; D is undetermined. From germline, CDR1 is SGHNT and CDR2 YYREEE (reference sequence). Trimming removed 1 base at V and 8 bases at J, with 12 bases between. The CDR3 covers 13 residues. This CDR3 reads CASSLFEGLGYTF. The CDR3, as DNA: TGTGCCAGCAGCTTGTTCGAGGGTTTGGGCTACACCTTC.

The chain employs TRBV6-2 or TRBV6-3 and TRBJ2-1, with D possibly called TRBD1 or TRBD2 (5 bases each). The CDR3 contains 15 residues. V was pared by 2 bases and J by 9 bases, with 17 bases between. The V gene's germline CDR1 is MNHEY and CDR2 SVGEGT. The CDR3, as DNA: TGTGCCAGCAGTTACGGGACCAGGCTACAAGCTGAGCAGTTCTTC. Translated: CASSYGTRLQAEQFF.

The rearrangement joins TRBV11-2 to TRBJ1-1, with unresolved D. Germline V gene sequence: CDR1 SGHAT, CDR2 FQNNGV. Trimming stripped 6 bases from V and 3 bases from J, with 14 bases between. CDR3 length equals 14 residues. The chain's CDR3 is CASRRGPGDTEAFF. In DNA form, the CDR3 reads TGTGCCAGCAGACGTGGGCCCGGGGACACTGAAGCTTTCTTT. The whole variable domain, remainder taken from reference TRBV11-2 and TRBJ1-1, is EAGVAQSPRYKIIEKRQSVAFWCNPISGHATLYWYQQILGQGPKLLIQFQNNGVVDDSQLPKDRFSAERLKGVDSTLKIQPAKLEDSAVYLCASRRGPGDTEAFFGQGTRLTVV.

The genes are TRBV12-3 or TRBV12-4 and TRBJ2-5; TRBD2 matches at 8 bases. This CDR3 spans 13 amino acids. V lost 5 bases and J lost 5; bases outside the gene matches: 4. The CDR3 coding sequence is TGTGCCAGCAGTCCGACTAGCGAGGAGACCCAGTACTTC. Translated, it gives CASSPTSEETQYF.